The source of this T cell receptor (beta chain) is a study of CDR3 diversity in severe acne. V was trimmed by 1 base and J by 2 bases, leaving 12 bases between them. Germline V CDR1 and CDR2: MGHRA, YSYEKL. CDR3 length: 15 residues. TCRdb itself ran the PCR reads through MiXCR, one entry per CDR3 protein. The sample holds about 100,000 distinct CDR3 sequences; 45% to 60% are singletons and the top ten take 9.5% to 15%. This clonotype counts as medium-sized. The chain recombines TRBV4-1 with TRBJ2-7; perhaps TRBD1 as D (5 bases). Source material: blood. The source is a male donor with acne. The CDR3 sequence is CASSQGTSFPYEQYF. The DNA of the CDR3 is TGCGCCAGCAGCCAAGGGACATCTTTTCCCTACGAGCAGTACTTC.